Listed below are T cell receptor beta chains from one sample, sequenced in a study of blood T cell repertoires in COVID-19. Clones were sequenced by immunoSEQ multiplex PCR, and TCRdb holds only the in-frame ones, with some missing. The sample shows 250,000 to 350,000 clones, over 75% of them seen only once. Sequences were obtained from peripheral blood. The receptor source for this set is a human donor with COVID-19, enrolled during active disease. The donor label of this sample is uncertain. The CDR3 runs from the conserved cysteine through the conserved F or W. D genes are given only for firm matches. A row's size may be missing; if present it is once, few, many or a size class.

D	size	V	J	DNA	CDR3
TRBD2	NA	TRBV3-1/TRBV3-2	TRBJ2-1	TGTGCCAGCAGCGACGGGACTAGCGGGATCTTAAAGTACAATGAGCAGTTCTTC	CASSDGTSGILKYNEQFF
NA	few	TRBV7-2	TRBJ1-4	TGTGCCAGCAGCCCGCTCCCCCCCCTAACTGGACTGTTTTTT	CASSPLPPLTGLFF
NA	NA	TRBV27	TRBJ1-2	TGTGCCAGCAGTTTTAGGCAGCCACCGCGGGGGGCAGGCGGCTACACCTTC	CASSFRQPPRGAGGYTF
TRBD1	few	TRBV5-1	TRBJ2-1	TGCGCCAGCAGCTGGACCCCGGGACAGGGCTCAAACAATGAGCAGTTCTTC	CASSWTPGQGSNNEQFF
TRBD1	NA	TRBV7-6	TRBJ1-2	TGTGCCAGCAGCTTAGCCCACCGCCCCCTGGACAGGGGGACCTATGGCTACACCTTC	CASSLAHRPLDRGTYGYTF
NA	once	TRBV28	TRBJ2-1	TGTGCCAGCAGAGACTATGTCGGTGAGCAGTTCTTC	CASRDYVGEQFF
NA	once	TRBV9	TRBJ2-2	TGTGCCAGCAGCGTAGACGGCACCGGGGAGCTGTTTTTT	CASSVDGTGELFF
TRBD1	NA	TRBV28	TRBJ1-4	TGTGCCAGCAGTTTCCGGACAGGAGGTAATGAAAAACTGTTTTTT	CASSFRTGGNEKLFF
TRBD1	NA	TRBV3-1/TRBV3-2	TRBJ1-2	TGTGCCAGCAGCCAAGAGCGAGGGGGCAATGGCTACACCTTC	CASSQERGGNGYTF
NA	NA	TRBV11-2	TRBJ1-5	TGTGCCAGCAGCTCGGGGGTCAATCAGCCCCAGCATTTT	CASSSGVNQPQHF
NA	NA	TRBV27	TRBJ1-4	TGTGCCAGCAGTCCAGCCCGAGGTGAACGGGAAAAACTGTTTTTT	CASSPARGEREKLFF